One sample yielded the 10 T cell receptor beta chains listed below, sequenced in a study of radiotherapy plus CTLA-4 blockade in lung cancer. The protocol was immunoSEQ multiplex PCR, while the TCRdb copy is restricted to in-frame clones and leaves out a portion. Of tens of thousands of clones listed, around 80% are singletons. Sample: peripheral blood, taken from a patient treated with radiotherapy plus ipilimumab. These receptors were collected from a human donor with non-small cell lung cancer who had stable disease on radiotherapy plus ipilimumab.

The chain couples TRBV16 to TRBJ1-4; 7 bases are a match to TRBD1. V lost 0 bases to trimming and J lost 5 bases; unmatched junction nucleotides: 3. This CDR3 is 15 amino acids long. Germline V gene data show CDR1 as KGHSY and CDR2 as FQNENV. This chain's CDR3 is CASSQSRGPNEKLFF. The CDR3 nucleotides are TGTGCCAGCAGCCAATCAAGGGGGCCGAATGAAAAACTGTTTTTT. Full variable domain (rest looked up from reference TRBV16 and TRBJ1-4): GEEVAQTPKHLVRGEGQKAKLYCAPIKGHSYVFWYQQVLKNEFKFLISFQNENVFDETGMPKERFSAKCLPNSPCSLEIQATKLEDSAVYFCASSQSRGPNEKLFFGSGTQLSVL.

The chain employs TRBV6-5 and TRBJ2-5; D assignment may be TRBD1 or TRBD2 (5 bases each). The CDR3 is 14 residues long. Germline loops: CDR1 MNHEY, CDR2 SVGAGI. Trimming took 2 bases from V and 5 from J, leaving 12 bases between them. The CDR3 here is CASSYKGPHETQYF. In nucleotides, the CDR3 is TGTGCCAGCAGTTACAAGGGACCCCACGAGACCCAGTACTTC.

This rearrangement joins TRBV2 to TRBJ2-5; TRBD2 matches 7 bases. The CDR3 spans 15 residues. The ends lost 4 bases at V and 1 base at J; junction bases unmatched: 6. The germline CDR1 and CDR2 sequences are SNHLY and FYNNEI. In nucleotides, the CDR3 is TGTGCCAGCAGTGTGAAGCGGGGCATCCAAGAGACCCAGTACTTC. Amino acids: CASSVKRGIQETQYF.

A few counts support this clone. V and J are TRBV27 and TRBJ1-5; tentatively, D is TRBD1 (6 bases). This CDR3 comprises 10 residues. V was clipped by 11 bases and J by 7 bases, with 9 bases between them. The germline CDR1 and CDR2 sequences are MNHEY and SMNVEV (reference sequence). The CDR3 spells CAAGAQPQHF. For the CDR3, the DNA is TGTGCCGCGGGGGCGCAGCCCCAGCATTTT.

The rearrangement uses TRBV7-9 and TRBJ2-2; D not resolved. The germline V and J ends were trimmed by 1 base and 6 bases, with 18 bases remaining between them. The CDR3 extends over 17 amino acids. Germline V gives CDR1 SEHNR, CDR2 FQNEAQ (reference sequence). The CDR3 reads CASSLDPAKVEAGELFF. DNA for the CDR3: TGTGCCAGCAGCTTAGATCCTGCGAAGGTAGAGGCCGGGGAGCTGTTTTTT.

CDR3: CASSLSGQGTGNTIYF. The CDR3 nucleotides read TGTGCCAGCAGCCTTTCGGGACAGGGGACTGGAAACACCATATATTTT. The gene calls are TRBV2 and TRBJ1-3, with 10 positions matching TRBD1. Per the germline V gene, CDR1 is SNHLY and CDR2 is FYNNEI. Trimming cost V 6 bases and J 2 bases; bases outside gene matches: 7. CDR3 length equals 16 residues.

This clone was observed a handful of times. The chain uses TRBV25-1 and TRBJ2-5; no clear D gene. The V gene's germline CDR1 is MGHDK and CDR2 SYGVNS. The length of the CDR3 is 14 residues. V dropped 1 base and J dropped 1 base, with 7 bases sitting between them. The CDR3 spells CASSELGSQETQYF. The DNA for the CDR3 is TGTGCCAGCAGTGAATTGGGCAGCCAAGAGACCCAGTACTTC.

The chain employs TRBV28 and TRBJ2-7; no reliable D call. V shed 1 base and J shed 5 bases, with 9 bases lying between them. The length of the CDR3 is 13 residues. The germline V gene encodes CDR1 MDHEN and CDR2 SYDVKM. CDR3 protein: CASSLSPKNEQYV. The CDR3 nucleotides read TGTGCCAGCAGTTTATCTCCGAAGAACGAGCAGTACGTC.

This chain connects TRBV2 to TRBJ1-5, with 10 bases that match TRBD1. This CDR3 has 14 residues. Germline trimming cut 5 bases from V and 7 bases from J; bases unmatched to any gene: 5. Per the germline V gene, CDR1 is SNHLY and CDR2 is FYNNEI. This chain's CDR3 is CASSPGQGPQPQHF. The CDR3 DNA sequence: TGTGCCAGCAGTCCGGGACAGGGGCCCCAGCCCCAGCATTTT.

This clone was detected only a few times. J is TRBJ1-2 and V is TRBV25-1; D is unresolved. The length of the CDR3 is 13 residues. Trimming shortened V by 4 bases and J by 2 bases, and 8 bases separated the two germline ends. CDR1 and CDR2 from the germline V gene are MGHDK and SYGVNS. The CDR3 reads CASSVQANYGYTF. The DNA for the CDR3 is TGTGCCAGCAGTGTACAAGCGAACTATGGCTACACCTTC.